A single sample is the source of the 32 T cell receptor beta chains below, sequenced in a study of CD8 T cells in Susac syndrome. After extraction with the RNeasy kit, roughly 0.45 to 1 ug of the RNA was reverse transcribed using random hexamers. TCRdb reanalysed the immunoSEQ multiplex PCR reads using MiXCR and keeps one entry per CDR3 protein. The profile shows 150,000 to 200,000 distinct CDR3 sequences, about 90% of them singletons. Sequencing input: CD4+ T cells from PBMCs. The receptors were gathered from a human donor in good health.

The chain is built from TRBV20-1 and TRBJ2-1; 15 bases map to TRBD2. CDR1 DFQATT and CDR2 SNEGSKA come from the germline V gene (reference sequence). CDR3 length equals 14 residues. J was trimmed by 4 bases and V by 6 bases; bases with no gene match: 1. The CDR3 loop is CSAGLAGGYNEQFF. CDR3 coding DNA: TGCAGTGCCGGACTAGCGGGAGGGTACAATGAGCAGTTCTTC.

J is TRBJ2-3 and V is TRBV3-1; no clear D. Trimming took off 2 bases at V and 3 bases at J, with 6 bases between the two ends. Germline V gene lookup returns CDR1 LGHDT and CDR2 YNNKEL (reference sequence). CDR3 length: 13 residues. Here the CDR3 DNA reads TGTGCCAGCAGCCAAATGCCAACAGATACGCAGTATTTT. Protein: CASSQMPTDTQYF.

The chain combines TRBV18 with TRBJ2-1, with 7 bases that match TRBD2. Trimming at V came to 3 bases and at J to 5 bases, leaving 13 bases not matched to a gene. CDR3 length: 17 residues. CDR1 KGHSH and CDR2 LQKENI come from the germline V gene. CDR3 amino acids: CASSPSVAGVNHNEQFF. Written as DNA, the CDR3 is TGTGCCAGCTCACCGTCCGTTGCGGGAGTTAATCACAATGAGCAGTTCTTC.

The CDR3 sequence is CASSPPAGVYEQYF. The CDR3 bases are TGCGCCAGCAGCCCTCCGGCGGGCGTCTACGAGCAGTACTTC. The genes are TRBV5-1 and TRBJ2-7; TRBD2 might be the D (5 bases). Germline V CDR1 and CDR2: SGHRS, YFSETQ. This CDR3 comprises 14 residues. V was pared by 4 bases and J by 3 bases, with 14 bases between.

The chain recombines TRBV3-1 with TRBJ2-7, with D possibly being TRBD2 (5 bases). The CDR3 is 14 amino acids. Between the trimmed V and J ends, which lost 4 bases and 0 bases, there was a span of 10 bases. From germline, CDR1 is LGHDT and CDR2 YNNKEL (reference sequence). CDR3 in amino acids: CASSLLSVSYEQYF. The CDR3 DNA sequence: TGTGCCAGCAGCCTACTTAGCGTCTCCTACGAGCAGTACTTC.

This clonotype was seen just once. This chain joins TRBV3-1 and TRBJ1-4; 7 bases are shared with TRBD1. Germline loops: CDR1 LGHDT, CDR2 YNNKEL (reference sequence). V gave up 0 bases and J gave up 7 bases; unmatched junction bases: 8. The CDR3 has 16 residues. This chain's CDR3 is CASSQDTGARGEKLFF. The CDR3 DNA sequence: TGTGCCAGCAGCCAAGATACAGGGGCGAGGGGTGAAAAACTGTTTTTT.

The rearrangement uses TRBV4-3 and TRBJ1-5; D remains ambiguous. V shed 0 bases and J shed 1 base, with 7 bases lying between them. The CDR3 runs to 15 residues. The germline V gene encodes CDR1 LGHNA and CDR2 YSLEER. The CDR3 DNA reads as TGCGCCAGCAGCCAAGATCGGGCGAGCAATCAGCCCCAGCATTTT. This codes for CASSQDRASNQPQHF.

The chain uses TRBV6-2 or TRBV6-3 and TRBJ2-1, with 8 bases fitting TRBD2. Unmatched junction bases numbered 9, after V lost 7 bases and J lost 4 bases. Germline-derived CDR1 and CDR2 are MNHEY and SVGEGT. The CDR3 is 15 amino acids. The chain's CDR3 is CASTTRGGPYNEQFF. The DNA of the CDR3 is TGTGCCAGCACTACCCGGGGGGGGCCTTACAATGAGCAGTTCTTC.

The chain couples TRBV28 to TRBJ1-1; the D gene is possibly TRBD1 (5 bases). CDR1 is MDHEN, CDR2 SYDVKM, per germline. Trimming took off 4 bases at V and 4 bases at J, with 10 bases between the two ends. The CDR3 runs 13 residues. CDR3 sequence (DNA): TGTGCCAGCAGTTCACTTGGGGGCACTGAAGCTTTCTTT. It is translated as CASSSLGGTEAFF.

This rearrangement joins TRBV5-1 to TRBJ2-3; 9 bases align to TRBD2. J gave up 4 bases and V 0 bases, and 6 bases lay outside the gene matches. Germline V gene lookup returns CDR1 SGHRS and CDR2 YFSETQ. The CDR3 is 16 residues long. The CDR3 DNA reads as TGCGCCAGCAGCTTGGGGCTAGCGGGGACCTCAGATACGCAGTATTTT. Its translation is CASSLGLAGTSDTQYF.

In its sample, this clonotype was seen a few times. J is TRBJ1-5 and V is TRBV5-4, with D possibly TRBD1 on 5 matching bases. Trimming took 0 bases from V and 5 from J, leaving 9 bases between them. The CDR3 spans 14 residues. Germline loops: CDR1 SGHNT, CDR2 YYREEE (reference sequence). CDR3: CASSLAGIDQPQHF. CDR3 sequence (DNA): TGTGCCAGCAGCTTGGCAGGGATCGATCAGCCCCAGCATTTT.

The genes are TRBV5-1 and TRBJ2-2, with D unclear. Germline CDR1 and CDR2: SGHRS and YFSETQ. CDR3 size: 15 residues. With 4 bases removed from V and 0 bases from J, the gap between germline ends came to 10 bases. CDR3 nucleotide sequence: TGCGCCAGCAGCCGTGACCACCCGAACACCGGGGAGCTGTTTTTT. Protein product: CASSRDHPNTGELFF.

V and J are TRBV19 and TRBJ1-2; D gene uncertain. V was clipped by 9 bases and J by 5 bases, with 22 bases between them. The CDR3 covers 15 residues. The germline CDR1 and CDR2 sequences are LNHDA and SQIVND (reference sequence). The CDR3 DNA reads TGTGCCAGCGGCGAAACAGCGCTCAGATTATATGGCTACACCTTC. Translated: CASGETALRLYGYTF.

This rearrangement joins TRBV30 to TRBJ1-1; 7 positions agree with TRBD1. Germline V gives CDR1 GTSNPN, CDR2 SVGIG (reference sequence). Trimming cost V 7 bases and J 0 bases; bases outside gene matches: 8. This CDR3 comprises 14 residues. CDR3 in DNA: TGTGCCTTCCGGGACAGCTATATGAACACTGAAGCTTTCTTT. It yields the protein CAFRDSYMNTEAFF. The complete variable domain, with remaining parts taken from reference TRBV30 and TRBJ1-1, reads SQTIHQWPATLVQPVGSPLSLECTVEGTSNPNLYWYRQAAGRGLQLLFYSVGIGQISSEVPQNLSASRPQDRQFILSSKKLLLSDSGFYLCAFRDSYMNTEAFFGQGTRLTVV.

This chain links TRBV27 with TRBJ2-1, with D possibly TRBD1 on 5 matching bases. V gave up 5 bases and J gave up 9 bases, with 14 bases separating them. Germline assignment: CDR1 MNHEY and CDR2 SMNVEV (reference sequence). CDR3 size: 13 residues. CDR3 amino acids: CASSRARVGEQFF. The CDR3 nucleotides are TGTGCCAGCAGTCGCGCCAGGGTGGGTGAGCAGTTCTTC.

The CDR3 bases are TGTGCCAGCAGCCCCACAGGTGGGGGTTTCAATGAGCAGTTCTTC. Translating gives CASSPTGGGFNEQFF. The chain carries TRBV7-9 and TRBJ2-1; D is perhaps TRBD1 or TRBD2 (5 bases each). The CDR3 has 15 residues. V dropped 5 bases and J dropped 6 bases, with 17 bases sitting between them. The germline gives CDR1 SEHNR, CDR2 FQNEAQ (reference sequence).

The chain joins TRBV9 to TRBJ1-2, with a weak D call TRBD1 (5 bases). CDR3 length: 14 amino acids. Per germline, CDR1 SGDLS and CDR2 YYNGEE. V was clipped by 0 bases and J by 7 bases, with 13 bases between them. The CDR3 sequence is CASSVAIGVRGYTF. CDR3 in DNA: TGTGCCAGCAGCGTAGCTATAGGGGTGCGTGGCTACACCTTC.

In DNA form, the CDR3 reads TGTGCCAGCAGAGAGACCTGGTCCTACGAGCAGTACTTC. The encoded protein is CASRETWSYEQYF. This chain connects TRBV6-2 or TRBV6-3 to TRBJ2-7; no reliable D call. The V gene's germline CDR1 is MNHEY and CDR2 SVGEGT. V was cut by 6 bases and J by 1 base, with 10 bases left in between. This CDR3 spans 13 amino acids.

This clonotype is a singleton in its sample. The chain recombines TRBV24-1 with TRBJ2-2; 10 bases are shared with TRBD1. The CDR3 spans 14 residues. J was trimmed by 5 bases and V by 7 bases; bases with no gene match: 3. Germline-derived CDR1 and CDR2 are KGHDR and SFDVKD. CDR3 DNA: TGTGCCACCAGACCGGGACAGGGGACCGGGGAGCTGTTTTTT. It codes for CATRPGQGTGELFF.

In DNA form, the CDR3 reads TGTGCCAGCAGCCGTAGCGGAGCTAGCACAGATACGCAGTATTTT. Its protein product is CASSRSGASTDTQYF. This chain joins TRBV7-2 and TRBJ2-3; possible D gene TRBD2, 6 bases. V was trimmed by 5 bases and J by 0 bases, leaving 12 bases between them. The length of the CDR3 is 15 residues. In germline, CDR1 is SGHTA, CDR2 FQGNSA.

The chain is built from TRBV5-1 and TRBJ2-7; the D is unclear. Trimming removed 5 bases at V and 3 bases at J, with 21 bases between. CDR1 is SGHRS, CDR2 YFSETQ, per germline. This CDR3 is 16 amino acids long. In nucleotides, the CDR3 is TGCGCCAGCAGTCAGCAAGGTGGGCAGGCCTTCTACGAGCAGTACTTC. Its protein product is CASSQQGGQAFYEQYF.

This CDR3 is CASSYSGVRSGNTIYF. For the CDR3, the DNA is TGTGCCAGCAGTTACTCTGGGGTCCGCTCTGGAAACACCATATATTTT. This chain joins TRBV6-5 and TRBJ1-3; D is uncertain. The CDR3 loop spans 16 amino acids. Trimming took 0 bases from V and 0 from J, leaving 9 bases between them. The V gene's germline CDR1 is MNHEY and CDR2 SVGAGI.

This sequence joins TRBV20-1 and TRBJ2-7; 7 bases line up with TRBD2. V was pared by 3 bases and J by 4 bases, with 6 bases of the junction left unmatched. CDR1 is DFQATT, CDR2 SNEGSKA, per germline (reference sequence). This CDR3 is built from 13 residues. CDR3 sequence: CSASGDYQYEQYF. As DNA, the CDR3 is TGCAGTGCTAGTGGGGACTACCAGTACGAGCAGTACTTC.

The chain uses TRBV20-1 and TRBJ1-3, with 8 bases matching TRBD1. This CDR3 comprises 15 residues. Looked up from germline, CDR1 is DFQATT and CDR2 is SNEGSKA (reference sequence). J was trimmed by 2 bases and V by 0 bases; bases with no gene match: 3. DNA of the CDR3: TGCAGTGCTAGAGACCTCAGGGGGCCTGGAAACACCATATATTTT. Its translation is CSARDLRGPGNTIYF.

This chain connects TRBV29-1 to TRBJ2-5, with D perhaps given as TRBD1 or TRBD2 (6 bases each). The CDR3 consists of 13 residues. Germline lookup yields CDR1 SQVTM and CDR2 ANQGSEA. V gave up 2 bases and J gave up 5 bases, with 12 bases separating them. CDR3 protein: CSVERGAGETQYF. CDR3 coding DNA: TGCAGCGTTGAAAGGGGGGCCGGGGAGACCCAGTACTTC.

This sequence joins TRBV6-5 and TRBJ1-1; D unresolved. V shed 5 bases and J shed 3 bases, with 10 bases lying between them. CDR3 size: 13 residues. CDR1 is MNHEY, CDR2 SVGAGI, per germline. This chain's CDR3 is CASSRTVDTEAFF. Here the CDR3 DNA reads TGTGCCAGCAGTCGTACGGTTGACACTGAAGCTTTCTTT.

CDR3 in DNA: TGTGCCAGCAGTCACCAGGGCTGGTTGAGCACTGAAGCTTTCTTT. Amino acid sequence: CASSHQGWLSTEAFF. The chain carries TRBV12-3 or TRBV12-4 and TRBJ1-1; possible D gene TRBD1, 5 bases. CDR3 length: 15 amino acids. Trimming removed 5 bases from V and 4 bases from J, with 17 bases in between.

The genes are TRBV7-8 and TRBJ2-2, with D possibly TRBD2 on 5 matching bases. The CDR3 is 15 residues long. V lost 5 bases to trimming and J lost 3 bases, with 13 bases between them. Per the germline V gene, CDR1 is SGHVS and CDR2 is FQNEAQ. For the CDR3, the DNA is TGTGCCAGCAGCCTAATGGGTAGCGACACCGGGGAGCTGTTTTTT. This translates into CASSLMGSDTGELFF.

A few counts support this clonotype. V usage is TRBV7-2 and J usage is TRBJ2-5; 8 bases are a match to TRBD1. The CDR3 contains 13 residues. The J segment lost 4 bases and the V segment lost 4 bases, leaving 2 bases of the junction unmatched. Germline-derived CDR1 and CDR2 are SGHTA and FQGNSA. In nucleotides, the CDR3 is TGTGCCAGCAGCTACGGACAGGGAGAGACCCAGTACTTC. This codes for CASSYGQGETQYF.

This clonotype was recorded only once. The chain recombines TRBV29-1 with TRBJ2-5; 13 nucleotides agree with TRBD2. Losses at the gene ends were 7 bases for V and 4 bases for J; bases not matched to a gene: 6. CDR1 and CDR2 (germline): SQVTM, ANQGSEA. The CDR3 runs 14 residues. The CDR3 reads CSGRGLAGRETQYF. The CDR3 nucleotides are TGCAGCGGGAGGGGACTAGCGGGAAGAGAGACCCAGTACTTC. Combining the CDR3 with reference TRBV29-1 and TRBJ2-5 gives the whole variable domain SAVISQKPSRDICQRGTSLTIQCQVDSQVTMMFWYRQQPGQSLTLIATANQGSEATYESGFVIDKFPISRPNLTFSTLTVSNMSPEDSSIYLCSGRGLAGRETQYFGPGTRLLVL.

This clonotype was seen a few times. Here the CDR3 reads CASSFINQPQHF. CDR3 DNA: TGTGCCAGCAGCTTTATCAATCAGCCCCAGCATTTT. The chain links TRBV7-9 to TRBJ1-5, with no clear D. The CDR3 totals 12 residues. Germline CDR1 is SEHNR and CDR2 is FQNEAQ (reference sequence). V was shortened by 3 bases and J by 3 bases, with 3 bases between the two germline ends.

The chain joins TRBV5-4 to TRBJ2-1; 8 bases are shared with TRBD2. Germline V gene lookup returns CDR1 SGHNT and CDR2 YYREEE (reference sequence). This CDR3 comprises 13 residues. The J segment lost 7 bases and the V segment lost 3 bases, leaving 3 bases of the junction unmatched. CDR3 bases: TGTGCCAGCAGCTATCTAGCGGGTAATGAGCAGTTCTTC. This translates into CASSYLAGNEQFF.